This TCR beta chain was identified in a study of blood T cell repertoires in COVID-19 (dated by TCRdb to 2018 to 2021). Turning to the overall study: Collaborator samples came from the United States, Italy and Spain and covered acute and convalescent phases of COVID-19. The prospective study material was composed of cDNA or gDNA derived from T cells, B-cell-depleted T cells, or PBMCs. Subjects who had been exposed to COVID-19, were actively infected with it, or had recovered from it provided the deeply sampled blood TCRbeta repertoires that made up the dataset. The repertoires were released in a freely available public database meant as a resource for research on the immune response to SARS-CoV-2. The samples were drawn from two sources: the first 160 participants of the ongoing ImmuneRACE study, and some 1,300 subjects contributed by 6 global collaborators. A de-identified subject ID, COVID-19 status, age in years and sex were almost always included in the sample metadata. Where available, HLA class I and class II types were obtained from metadata supplied by the sample provider rather than from assay-based typing. Here is what the overall study found, with its caveats: The quantity of clinical and demographic metadata differed by source and by participant and was supplied without curation.

This clone has more than one count but fewer than ten. No antigen is known for it. No base quality values were provided; no much bigger clone lies one nucleotide off. Other DNA variants within this sample encode the same CDR3. Whole blood was collected in K2EDTA tubes by collaborating institutions according to the institutions' own protocols. For TCRbeta analysis, collaborator samples were shipped as frozen whole blood, as isolated PBMCs, or as DNA extracted from either sample type. TCRbeta CDR3 regions were amplified from genomic DNA using the immunoSEQ Assay, a bias-controlled multiplex PCR. The paper's data handling went like this. Within the assay, amplification of reference gene primers was used to estimate how many nucleated cells each sample contained. Sequence reads were collapsed and filtered to measure the absolute abundance of every unique TCRbeta CDR3 rearrangement. For each sample, productive Simpson clonality was calculated as the square root of Simpson's diversity index across productive rearrangements. Not all clones reach the TCRdb copy of this immuneACCESS table, which keeps in-frame sequences only. Checked studies attribute under half of the gap to unresolved V genes and leave the rest unexplained. That table gives V, J and clone size, and the DNA gave D and trimming. For this sample there are a few hundred thousand clones; more than 65% appear just once. Around 2.9% of the sample is held by the ten biggest clonotypes.

The germline V gene (reference sequence) gives CDR1 as GTSNPN and CDR2 as SVGIG. The CDR3 holds 12 amino acids from the cysteine to the phenylalanine. Only CDR3 DNA remains: 36 bases, in frame from the first base. Here V drops 4 bases and J drops 3 bases, and the junction holds 0 bases not matched to any gene. What was sequenced was peripheral blood. This sequence uses TRBV30 and TRBJ2-7; TRBD2 matches 10 bases in the middle. The clonotype originates from a woman aged 18-30 years with acute or convalescent COVID-19. CDR3 reads: CAWTSGSYEQYF. The DNA sequence is as follows: TGTGCCTGGACTAGCGGGAGCTACGAGCAGTACTTC. Supplemented by the reference TRBV30 and TRBJ2-7 proteins around the CDR3, the complete variable domain is SQTIHQWPATLVQPVGSPLSLECTVEGTSNPNLYWYRQAAGRGLQLLFYSVGIGQISSEVPQNLSASRPQDRQFILSSKKLLLSDSGFYLCAWTSGSYEQYFGPGTRLTVT.